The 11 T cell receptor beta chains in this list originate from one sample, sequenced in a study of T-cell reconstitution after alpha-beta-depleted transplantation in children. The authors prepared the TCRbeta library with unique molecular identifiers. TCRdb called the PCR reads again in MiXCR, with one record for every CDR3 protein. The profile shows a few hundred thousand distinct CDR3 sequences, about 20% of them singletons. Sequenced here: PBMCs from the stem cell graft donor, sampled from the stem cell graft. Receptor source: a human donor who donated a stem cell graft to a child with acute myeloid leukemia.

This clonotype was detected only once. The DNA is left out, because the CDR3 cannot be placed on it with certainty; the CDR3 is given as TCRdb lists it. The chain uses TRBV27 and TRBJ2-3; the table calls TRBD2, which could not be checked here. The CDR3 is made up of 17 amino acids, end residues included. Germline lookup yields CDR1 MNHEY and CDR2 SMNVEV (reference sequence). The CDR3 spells CASSLAQASGLSDTQYF.

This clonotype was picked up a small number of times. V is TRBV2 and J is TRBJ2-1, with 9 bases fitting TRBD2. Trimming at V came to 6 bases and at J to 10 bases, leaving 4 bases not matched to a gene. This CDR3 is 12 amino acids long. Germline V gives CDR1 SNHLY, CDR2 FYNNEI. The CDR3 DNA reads TGTGCCAGCAGGGTGGGACTAGCAGAGCAGTTCTTC. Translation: CASRVGLAEQFF. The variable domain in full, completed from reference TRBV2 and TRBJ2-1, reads EPEVTQTPSHQVTQMGQEVILRCVPISNHLYFYWYRQILGQKVEFLVSFYNNEISEKSEIFDDQFSVERPDGSNFTLKIRSTKLEDSAMYFCASRVGLAEQFFGPGTRLTVL.

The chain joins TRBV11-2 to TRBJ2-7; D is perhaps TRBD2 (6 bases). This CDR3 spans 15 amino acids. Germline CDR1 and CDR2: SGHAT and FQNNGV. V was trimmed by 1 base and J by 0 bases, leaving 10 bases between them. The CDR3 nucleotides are TGTGCCAGCAGCTTAGCGGGGGAGCCCTCCTACGAGCAGTACTTC. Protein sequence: CASSLAGEPSYEQYF. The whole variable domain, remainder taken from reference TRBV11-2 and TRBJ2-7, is EAGVAQSPRYKIIEKRQSVAFWCNPISGHATLYWYQQILGQGPKLLIQFQNNGVVDDSQLPKDRFSAERLKGVDSTLKIQPAKLEDSAVYLCASSLAGEPSYEQYFGPGTRLTVT.

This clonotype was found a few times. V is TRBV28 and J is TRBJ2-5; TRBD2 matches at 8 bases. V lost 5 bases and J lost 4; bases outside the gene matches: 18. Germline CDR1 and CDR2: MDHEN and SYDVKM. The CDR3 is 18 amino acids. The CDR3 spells CASSPSGGRTMLLETQYF. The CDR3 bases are TGTGCCAGCAGTCCCTCGGGCGGGAGGACCATGTTATTAGAGACCCAGTACTTC.

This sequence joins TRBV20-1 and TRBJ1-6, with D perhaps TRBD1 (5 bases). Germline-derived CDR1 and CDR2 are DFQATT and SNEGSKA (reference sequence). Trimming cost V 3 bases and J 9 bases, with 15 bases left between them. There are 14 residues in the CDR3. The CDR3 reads CSASPEGPGSPLHF. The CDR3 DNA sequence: TGCAGTGCTAGTCCCGAGGGACCCGGTTCACCCCTCCACTTT.

CDR3 protein: CASSWEGTFSEQFF. DNA for the CDR3: TGTGCCAGCAGCTGGGAGGGCACCTTCAGTGAGCAGTTCTTC. The chain carries TRBV5-5 and TRBJ2-1; 7 nucleotides align to TRBD2. CDR1 SGHKS and CDR2 YYEKEE come from the germline V gene (reference sequence). The CDR3 runs 14 residues. The V gene end was trimmed by 3 bases and the J gene end by 9 bases; junction bases not matched to a gene: 9.

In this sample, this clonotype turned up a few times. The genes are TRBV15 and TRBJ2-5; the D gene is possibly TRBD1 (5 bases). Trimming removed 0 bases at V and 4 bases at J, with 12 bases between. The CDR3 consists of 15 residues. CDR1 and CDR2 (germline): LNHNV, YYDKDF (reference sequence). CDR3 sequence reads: CATSREGRVRETQYF. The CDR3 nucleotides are TGTGCCACCAGCAGAGAAGGCAGGGTGAGAGAGACCCAGTACTTC. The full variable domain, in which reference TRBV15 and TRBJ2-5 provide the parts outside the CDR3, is DAMVIQNPRYQVTQFGKPVTLSCSQTLNHNVMYWYQQKSSQAPKLLFHYYDKDFNNEADTPDNFQSRRPNTSFCFLDIRSPGLGDTAMYLCATSREGRVRETQYFGPGTRLLVL.

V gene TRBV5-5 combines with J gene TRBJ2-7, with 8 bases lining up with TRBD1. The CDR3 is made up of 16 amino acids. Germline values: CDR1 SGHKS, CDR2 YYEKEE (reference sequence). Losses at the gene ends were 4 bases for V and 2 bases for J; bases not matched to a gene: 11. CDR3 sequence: CASSLGRDRLTYEQYF. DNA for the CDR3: TGTGCCAGCAGCCTCGGCCGGGACAGGCTAACCTACGAGCAGTACTTC.

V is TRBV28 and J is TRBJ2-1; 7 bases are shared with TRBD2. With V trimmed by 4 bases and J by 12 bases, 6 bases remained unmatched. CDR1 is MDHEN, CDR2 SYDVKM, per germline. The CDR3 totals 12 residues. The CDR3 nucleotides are TGTGCCAGCAGTTCGACTAGCCGGTCGCAGTTCTTC. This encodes CASSSTSRSQFF. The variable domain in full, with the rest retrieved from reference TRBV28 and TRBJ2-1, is DVKVTQSSRYLVKRTGEKVFLECVQDMDHENMFWYRQDPGLGLRLIYFSYDVKMKEKGDIPEGYSVSREKKERFSLILESASTNQTSMYLCASSSTSRSQFFGPGTRLTVL.

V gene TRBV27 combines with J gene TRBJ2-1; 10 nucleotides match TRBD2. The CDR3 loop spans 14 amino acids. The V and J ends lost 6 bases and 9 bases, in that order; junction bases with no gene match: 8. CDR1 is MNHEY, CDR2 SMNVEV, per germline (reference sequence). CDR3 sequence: CASSQREGSFEQFF. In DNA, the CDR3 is TGTGCCAGCAGCCAGCGGGAGGGATCATTTGAGCAGTTCTTC.

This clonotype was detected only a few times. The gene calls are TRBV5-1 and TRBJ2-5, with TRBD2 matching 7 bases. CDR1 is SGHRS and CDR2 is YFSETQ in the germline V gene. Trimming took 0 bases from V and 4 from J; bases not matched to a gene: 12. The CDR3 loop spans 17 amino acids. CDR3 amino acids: CASSLAGIAGVGETQYF. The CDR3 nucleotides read TGCGCCAGCAGCTTGGCAGGTATCGCGGGAGTGGGAGAGACCCAGTACTTC.